This T cell receptor (beta chain) originates from a study of blood T cell repertoires in COVID-19. In the study overall: Specimens from acute and convalescent COVID-19 originated in the United States, Italy and Spain.

The V and J ends lost 3 bases and 2 bases respectively, with 10 bases between them. The length of the CDR3 is 15 residues. Per the germline V gene, CDR1 is KGHSH and CDR2 is LQKENI. Participant ages covered about 18 to 100 years across 25 or so US areas. Categorization into cohorts depended on clinical history that participants reported. In the authors' methods: For nucleated cells, counts were estimated from reference gene primer amplification. Only in-frame clones appear in the TCRdb table, and some are missing; sequencing was by immunoSEQ multiplex PCR. The DNA gave D and trimming, while V, J and clone size come from that table. The profile shows around 400,000 clones, 70% to 90% of them singletons.

This clonotype was sampled from a woman aged 18-29 years who had been exposed to COVID-19. The J gene is TRBJ2-2, the V gene TRBV18, with a tentative D call TRBD2 (5 bases). The sequenced sample was PBMCs or T cells enriched from blood (not recorded which). The CDR3: CASSPAGGNTGELFF. CDR3 coding DNA: TGTGCCAGCTCACCCGCCGGAGGCAACACCGGGGAGCTGTTTTTT.